The rows below give T cell receptor beta chains drawn from one sample of a study of response to subunit inactivated influenza vaccine. TCRdb itself ran the RT-PCR reads through MiXCR, one entry per CDR3 protein. The sample gives about 520,000 distinct CDR3 sequences, 25% of which show up once; less than 2.5% is in the top ten. The specimen comprised CD4+ T cells sorted from PBMCs, sampled 5 days after vaccination. Receptors originate from a middle-aged man who received an inactivated influenza vaccine. The CDR3 runs from the conserved cysteine through the conserved F or W. Each record gives: V gene, D gene, J gene, clone size, CDR3 DNA, CDR3 protein. The D gene is left open where the match is weak. A clone size is listed for some rows: how often the clone was seen (once, few, many), or a class if it is expanded.

TRBV3-1,TRBD2,TRBJ2-1,once,TGTGCCAGCAGCCGAGCGGGAGCTGAGCAGTTCTTC,CASSRAGAEQFF
TRBV7-8,-,TRBJ1-6,-,TGTGCCAGCAGCTTAGCGCGAGTGAATTCACCCCTCCACTTT,CASSLARVNSPLHF
TRBV29-1,-,TRBJ1-1,-,TGCAGCGTTGTCGCTGGGAACATGAACACTGAAGCTTTCTTT,CSVVAGNMNTEAFF
TRBV12-3/TRBV12-4,-,TRBJ1-1,-,TGTGCCAGCAGTTTAGTGGGGGCAGGGCTGGGAACTGAAGCTTTCTTT,CASSLVGAGLGTEAFF
TRBV28,-,TRBJ1-3,once,TGTGCCAGCAGTTTCCTAGTGAGCTCTGGAAACACCATATATTTT,CASSFLVSSGNTIYF
TRBV21-1,-,TRBJ2-7,few,TGTGCCAGCAGCAAACAACTCGGGACTAGCGGGAGGGAAACCTACGAGCAGTACTTC,CASSKQLGTSGRETYEQYF
TRBV5-1,TRBD2,TRBJ2-2,-,TGCGCCAGCAGCCCTGGCCCTAGCGGAACCGGGGAGCTGTTTTTT,CASSPGPSGTGELFF
TRBV4-3,-,TRBJ2-2,few,TGCGCCAGCAGCCAAGCGCGGAACACCGGGGAGCTGTTTTTT,CASSQARNTGELFF
TRBV11-2,TRBD1,TRBJ2-7,-,TGTGCCAGCAGCAACCGGGACAGTTCCGAGCAGTACTTC,CASSNRDSSEQYF
TRBV20-1,-,TRBJ2-1,-,TGCAGTGCTAGTCTAGCTCTGGGGGTTCATGAGCAGTTCTTC,CSASLALGVHEQFF
TRBV5-6,TRBD2,TRBJ2-1,many,TGTGCCAGCAGCTTGGTGTCGGCGGGGGACAATGAGCAGTTCTTC,CASSLVSAGDNEQFF
TRBV5-6,-,TRBJ2-7,-,TGTGCCAGCAGCCCAGGGGTCCTCTGCGAGCAGTACTTC,CASSPGVLCEQYF
TRBV11-2,TRBD2,TRBJ2-5,-,TGTGCCAGCAGCTTAGACAGGGTGGGAAGGCTAGCGGGGGCCCAGTACTTC,CASSLDRVGRLAGAQYF
TRBV20-1,TRBD2,TRBJ2-1,-,TGCAGTGCTAGAGATGGCAGGGCTAGCGGGGGTGAGCAGTTCTTC,CSARDGRASGGEQFF
TRBV6-1,-,TRBJ1-2,-,TGTGCCAGCAGTGAAGTACCAGGGAGAGGGATTATGACTAACTATGGCTACACCTTC,CASSEVPGRGIMTNYGYTF
TRBV5-4,-,TRBJ2-5,-,TGTGCCAGCAGCTTGCCTAGCAGTGTTGGAGAGACCCAGTACTTC,CASSLPSSVGETQYF
TRBV11-1,TRBD2,TRBJ2-4,few,TGTGCCAGCAGCTTAGCCTTGACTAGCGGAATAGCCAAAAACATTCAGTACTTC,CASSLALTSGIAKNIQYF
TRBV21-1,-,TRBJ2-5,few,TGTGCCAGCAGCAAAGGCAAGATAACCCAGTACTTC,CASSKGKITQYF
TRBV6-6,-,TRBJ2-7,-,TGTGCCAGCAGGGGGGCGGCCTACGAGCAGTACTTC,CASRGAAYEQYF
TRBV12-3/TRBV12-4,-,TRBJ2-5,few,TGTGCCAGCTGCGCCGGGGCAGGTGTCGTAGAGACCCAGTACTTC,CASCAGAGVVETQYF
TRBV7-8,-,TRBJ1-5,-,TGTGCCAGCAGCTTTGGCAGAGAACAGCCCCAGCATTTT,CASSFGREQPQHF
TRBV28,-,TRBJ2-3,-,TGTGCCAGCCAGTCAGGGGCCTTCATAGATACGCAGTATTTT,CASQSGAFIDTQYF
TRBV9,TRBD2,TRBJ2-7,few,TGTGCCAGCAGCCCCCGGGCAGGGGTTACTAGCGGGGATTACGAGCAGTACTTC,CASSPRAGVTSGDYEQYF
TRBV5-1,-,TRBJ2-4,few,TGCGCCAGCAGCCCCTGGCTCGGGGATGCCAAAAACATTCAGTACTTC,CASSPWLGDAKNIQYF
TRBV6-2/TRBV6-3,-,TRBJ2-7,few,TGTGCCAGCAGTTACTCGAGGGCTGAGCAGTACTTC,CASSYSRAEQYF
TRBV29-1,-,TRBJ2-5,few,TGCAGCGTTATCCGGGACAGCGGGCAGACCCAGTACTTC,CSVIRDSGQTQYF
TRBV6-5,-,TRBJ1-6,few,TGTGCCAGCAGTTACCAGGGTTCACCCCTCCACTTT,CASSYQGSPLHF
TRBV6-2/TRBV6-3,TRBD1,TRBJ1-1,few,TGTGCCAGCAGTTACGACAGGGCTTTGACTGAAGCTTTCTTT,CASSYDRALTEAFF
TRBV5-1,TRBD1,TRBJ1-6,few,TGCGCCAGCAGGTCAGGGGGTAGTTCACCCCTCCACTTT,CASRSGGSSPLHF
TRBV10-3,-,TRBJ2-7,-,TGTGCCATCAGTGAGTCAGTAGGGCTCTTCGAGCAGTACTTC,CAISESVGLFEQYF
TRBV20-1,-,TRBJ1-3,few,TGCAGTGCTTCAATGAACACAAACACCATATATTTT,CSASMNTNTIYF
TRBV7-8,-,TRBJ2-7,-,TGTGCCAGCAGCTTAGCGCTTACAGCCTACGAGCAGTACTTC,CASSLALTAYEQYF
TRBV11-2,TRBD2,TRBJ2-1,-,TGTGCCAGCAGTTTGACTAGCGCTAGCTCCTACAATGAGCAGTTCTTC,CASSLTSASSYNEQFF
TRBV6-1,TRBD2,TRBJ2-2,few,TGTGCCAGCAGTGAAGATTTCTCGACTAGCGGGGGGGCGAGTCGGACCGGGGAGCTGTTTTTT,CASSEDFSTSGGASRTGELFF
TRBV11-2,-,TRBJ2-2,many,TGTGCCAGCAGCTTATCCCTTGCAGGGAGAATCACCGGGGAGCTGTTTTTT,CASSLSLAGRITGELFF
TRBV28,-,TRBJ2-5,-,-,CASSFGGGAQEEYF
TRBV12-3/TRBV12-4,TRBD1,TRBJ2-1,many,TGTGCCAGCAGCACTGACAGGGACAATGAGCAGTTCTTC,CASSTDRDNEQFF
TRBV5-5,TRBD1,TRBJ2-5,-,TGTGCCAGCAGAGACGGGACAGGTGGGAAGACCCAGTACTTC,CASRDGTGGKTQYF
TRBV20-1,TRBD1,TRBJ2-1,many,TGCAGTGCCGGGACAGGGTCCCACAATGAGCAGTTCTTC,CSAGTGSHNEQFF
TRBV7-3,-,TRBJ2-3,-,TGTGCCAGCAGCTCCGGGACTCAACTCACAGATACGCAGTATTTT,CASSSGTQLTDTQYF
TRBV5-1,TRBD1,TRBJ1-2,few,TGCGCCAGCAGACAGGGGTCCAGGGCCGTGGGCTACACCTTC,CASRQGSRAVGYTF
TRBV24-1,TRBD1,TRBJ2-5,few,TGTGCCACCAGTGATTTTGGACAGGGCCAAGAGACCCAGTACTTC,CATSDFGQGQETQYF
TRBV6-2/TRBV6-3,TRBD1,TRBJ2-7,-,TGTGCCAGCAGAACAACCGGGACAGGGTTCTTCGAGCAGTACTTC,CASRTTGTGFFEQYF
TRBV9,-,TRBJ2-5,once,TGTGCCAGCAGCGGGACCGGGACGACGCAAGAGACCCAGTACTTC,CASSGTGTTQETQYF
TRBV28,TRBD1,TRBJ2-3,-,TGTGCCAGCACGCGGGACAGGGGTCAAGATACGCAGTATTTT,CASTRDRGQDTQYF
TRBV9,-,TRBJ2-1,-,TGTGCCAGCAGCGTAGGTGGGGGAGACAATGAGCAGTTCTTC,CASSVGGGDNEQFF
TRBV4-2,-,TRBJ2-7,few,TGTGCCAGCAGCCAAGATATCCTAGCGGAGCAGTACTTC,CASSQDILAEQYF
TRBV9,-,TRBJ1-3,few,TGTGCCAGCAGCGCGGGCGGGCAGGCTGACGGAAACACCATATATTTT,CASSAGGQADGNTIYF
TRBV4-1,-,TRBJ2-2,-,TGCGCCAGCAGCCGGGGCAGGGCAGGCACCGGGGAGCTGTTTTTT,CASSRGRAGTGELFF
TRBV4-3,-,TRBJ2-3,few,TGCGCCAGCAGCCAAGATTCGCGGTTCACAGATACGCAGTATTTT,CASSQDSRFTDTQYF
TRBV28,-,TRBJ2-7,-,TGTGCCAGCAGTTTGCAGGGGAGGAACGAGCAGTACTTC,CASSLQGRNEQYF
TRBV7-6,TRBD1,TRBJ2-3,-,TGTGCCAGCAGCTTAGATTGGGGACAGGGGACAGATACGCAGTATTTT,CASSLDWGQGTDTQYF
TRBV5-6,TRBD2,TRBJ2-1,-,TGTGCCAGCAGCTTTCGGACTAGCGGCCAGCAGAGCAATGAGCAGTTCTTC,CASSFRTSGQQSNEQFF